These 16 T cell receptor beta chains were all obtained from the same sample, sequenced in a study of shared clonotypes between healthy human individuals. CD8 cells classed as naive were CD45RO-negative and positively selected for CCR7, excluding terminally differentiated effector memory CD45RA+ cells. Some clones are missing from TCRdb's copy, which holds only in-frame ones; the method was immunoSEQ multiplex PCR. Among around 620,000 clones, 85% to 95% were seen once, and the ten largest hold about 0.11%. Sequenced material: naive CD8+ T cells sorted from blood. These receptor sequences come from a woman younger than 45 in good health.

The V call is TRBV13, the J call TRBJ2-7; no definite D call. Looked up from germline, CDR1 is PRHDT and CDR2 is FYEKMQ (reference sequence). The germline V and J ends were trimmed by 1 base and 0 bases, with 7 bases remaining between them. This CDR3 is 14 amino acids long. The CDR3 is CASSLAAGSYEQYF. CDR3 nucleotide sequence: TGTGCCAGCAGCTTAGCAGCAGGCTCCTACGAGCAGTACTTC. Full variable domain (missing parts from reference TRBV13 and TRBJ2-7): AAGVIQSPRHLIKEKRETATLKCYPIPRHDTVYWYQQGPGQDPQFLISFYEKMQSDKGSIPDRFSAQQFSDYHSELNMSSLELGDSALYFCASSLAAGSYEQYFGPGTRLTVT.

This clone is a singleton in its sample. This rearrangement joins TRBV28 to TRBJ1-2, with 9 nucleotides matching TRBD1. Per the germline V gene, CDR1 is MDHEN and CDR2 is SYDVKM. Unmatched junction bases numbered 14, after V lost 7 bases and J lost 8 bases. The CDR3 extends over 15 amino acids. CDR3 nucleotide sequence: TGTGCCAGCACCGCGTTGCGGGACAGGGTAGGAGGCTACACCTTC. Translating it yields CASTALRDRVGGYTF.

The V gene is TRBV5-4, the J gene TRBJ2-7, with a tentative D call TRBD2 (6 bases). Trimming pared 4 bases from V and 0 bases from J, leaving 17 bases between. This CDR3 has 16 amino acids. Germline V gives CDR1 SGHNT, CDR2 YYREEE (reference sequence). CDR3 DNA: TGTGCCAGCAGCCGGGACTTCGGGGCGGTCTCCTACGAGCAGTACTTC. As protein: CASSRDFGAVSYEQYF.

Details on this clone: Other DNA variants within this sample encode the same CDR3. The CDR3 DNA reads as TGCAGTGCTCCTCAGGGCTACGAGCAGTACTTC. Translated, it gives CSAPQGYEQYF. The J gene is TRBJ2-7, the V gene TRBV20-1, with D tentatively TRBD1 (5 bases). V lost 5 bases and J 3 bases, leaving 8 bases between the germline ends. The V gene's germline CDR1 is DFQATT and CDR2 SNEGSKA (reference sequence). CDR3 length: 11 amino acids.

The chain joins TRBV27 to TRBJ2-7; 11 nucleotides match TRBD2. Germline V CDR1 and CDR2: MNHEY, SMNVEV (reference sequence). Germline trimming cut 6 bases from V and 6 bases from J; bases unmatched to any gene: 10. The CDR3 length is 15 residues. The CDR3 nucleotides are TGTGCCAGCAGCCTCACACTAGCGGGAGCTTCCGAGCAGTACTTC. Its protein product is CASSLTLAGASEQYF.

The V gene is TRBV14, the J gene TRBJ1-1; D not certain. The CDR3 extends over 15 amino acids. Germline V gives CDR1 SGHDN, CDR2 FVKESK. The V end was cut by 4 bases, the J end by 0 bases, with 12 bases between. CDR3 sequence: CASSPELGMNTEAFF. The CDR3 DNA follows: TGTGCCAGCAGCCCTGAGCTGGGGATGAACACTGAAGCTTTCTTT.

The J gene is TRBJ2-6, the V gene TRBV29-1; D perhaps matches TRBD2 (5 bases). The CDR3 consists of 16 residues. Germline V gives CDR1 SQVTM, CDR2 ANQGSEA. Trimming took off 0 bases at V and 4 bases at J, with 13 bases between the two ends. CDR3 nucleotide sequence: TGCAGCGTTGAAGATAGCGCCGGGGTCGGGGCCAACGTCCTGACTTTC. Protein product: CSVEDSAGVGANVLTF.

The V call is TRBV9, the J call TRBJ2-2, with D maybe TRBD1 (5 bases). V was pared by 0 bases and J by 6 bases, with 9 bases between. Germline V gene lookup returns CDR1 SGDLS and CDR2 YYNGEE. CDR3 length equals 14 residues. The CDR3 here is CASSVGSGSGELFF. The CDR3, as DNA: TGTGCCAGCAGCGTAGGTTCAGGGTCCGGGGAGCTGTTTTTT.

Here the CDR3 DNA reads TGTGCCAGCAGCTTATTCCAGGGCCCCGGGGAGCTGTTTTTT. Translation gives CASSLFQGPGELFF. The chain has TRBV7-9 and TRBJ2-2; tentative D call: TRBD1 (5 bases). Trimming took off 2 bases at V and 6 bases at J, with 10 bases between the two ends. The CDR3 length is 14 residues. Germline V gives CDR1 SEHNR, CDR2 FQNEAQ (reference sequence).

The rearrangement uses TRBV9 and TRBJ1-1; D possibly corresponds to TRBD1 (5 bases). V lost 0 bases to trimming and J lost 0 bases, with 9 bases between them. The CDR3 loop spans 15 amino acids. CDR1 and CDR2 (germline): SGDLS, YYNGEE. CDR3 amino acids: CASSVGDSMNTEAFF. CDR3 DNA sequence: TGTGCCAGCAGCGTAGGAGACAGCATGAACACTGAAGCTTTCTTT.

CDR3: CASSLAGSLREQYF. CDR3 DNA: TGTGCCAGCAGCTTGGCCGGGTCCCTTCGCGAGCAGTACTTC. The J gene is TRBJ2-7, the V gene TRBV5-6; the D is unclear. The germline V gene encodes CDR1 SGHDT and CDR2 YYEEEE. This CDR3 spans 14 amino acids. Trimming removed 0 bases from V and 6 bases from J, with 13 bases in between.

The V call is TRBV9, the J call TRBJ1-5; 9 bases map to TRBD1. Germline loops: CDR1 SGDLS, CDR2 YYNGEE. CDR3 size: 15 residues. The J segment lost 6 bases and the V segment lost 3 bases, leaving 7 bases of the junction unmatched. The CDR3 loop is CASSGPGTGIQPQHF. In nucleotides, the CDR3 is TGTGCCAGCAGCGGTCCCGGGACAGGGATTCAGCCCCAGCATTTT.

A word on this clone: Other DNA sequences within the sample encode an identical CDR3. The chain recombines TRBV7-9 with TRBJ2-7; D perhaps matches TRBD1 (6 bases). This CDR3 is built from 14 residues. CDR1 is SEHNR and CDR2 is FQNEAQ in the germline V gene (reference sequence). Trimming removed 4 bases from V and 1 base from J, with 11 bases in between. CDR3 sequence reads: CASSSPGQSYEQYF. DNA of the CDR3: TGTGCCAGCAGCTCACCCGGACAGTCCTACGAGCAGTACTTC.

This clone was seen a few times. The chain links TRBV14 to TRBJ1-1; D not certain. Germline-derived CDR1 and CDR2 are SGHDN and FVKESK. The ends were cut back, 3 bases at V and 8 bases at J, with 10 bases in the middle. The CDR3 extends over 12 amino acids. CDR3 DNA sequence: TGTGCCAGCAGCCAGGCCGGTTCCGAAGCTTTCTTT. It encodes CASSQAGSEAFF.

The V gene is TRBV15, the J gene TRBJ2-2; D is undetermined. Germline V CDR1 and CDR2: LNHNV, YYDKDF (reference sequence). V was trimmed by 0 bases and J by 7 bases, leaving 6 bases between them. CDR3 size: 13 residues. CDR3 loop: CATSRESHGELFF. CDR3 in DNA: TGTGCCACCAGCAGAGAATCACACGGGGAGCTGTTTTTT.

In DNA form, the CDR3 reads TGCAGCGTGACCCTACTAGCGGGCGGATACGAGCAGTACTTC. Residues: CSVTLLAGGYEQYF. The chain joins TRBV29-1 to TRBJ2-7, with 9 bases matching TRBD2. With 6 bases clipped from V and 4 bases from J, the junction kept 10 bases outside the gene matches. This CDR3 has 14 residues. Germline V gene data show CDR1 as SQVTM and CDR2 as ANQGSEA.